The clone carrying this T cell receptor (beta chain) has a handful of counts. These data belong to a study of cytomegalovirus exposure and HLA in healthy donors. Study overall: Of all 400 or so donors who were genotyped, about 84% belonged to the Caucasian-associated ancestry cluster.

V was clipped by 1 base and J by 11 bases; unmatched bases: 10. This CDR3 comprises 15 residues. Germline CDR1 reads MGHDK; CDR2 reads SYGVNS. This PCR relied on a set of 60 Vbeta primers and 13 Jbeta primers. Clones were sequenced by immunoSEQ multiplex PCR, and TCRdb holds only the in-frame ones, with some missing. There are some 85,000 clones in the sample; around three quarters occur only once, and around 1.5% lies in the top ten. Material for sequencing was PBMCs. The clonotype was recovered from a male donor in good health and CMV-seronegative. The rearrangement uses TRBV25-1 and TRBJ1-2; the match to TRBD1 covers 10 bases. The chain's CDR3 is CASSELGTGAIQYTF. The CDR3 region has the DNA TGTGCCAGCAGTGAATTAGGGACAGGGGCCATACAGTACACCTTC.